This record concerns one T cell receptor beta chain sequence. This specimen belongs to a study of blood T cell repertoires in COVID-19. Study at large: The samples span acute and convalescent COVID-19 from the United States, Italy and Spain.

Per the original methods: By means of reference gene primer amplification, nucleated cell counts were estimated. The data were produced by immunoSEQ multiplex PCR, yet TCRdb's version contains in-frame clones alone and is incomplete. Clone size and V and J calls were adopted from that table, with D and trimming inferred from the DNA. The sample consists of a few hundred thousand clones, approximately 88% of them appearing once. Individuals aged about 18 to 90 years were recruited from 20 to 25 US areas. Cohorts were assigned according to the clinical history that participants reported. The germline V gene has CDR1 SGHTA and CDR2 FQGNSA. The germline V and J ends were trimmed by 1 base and 4 bases, with 18 bases remaining between them. The CDR3 is 17 residues long.

Specimen: PBMCs or T cells enriched from blood (not recorded which). The TCR originated in a woman aged 40 to 50 who had been exposed to COVID-19. The chain employs TRBV7-2 and TRBJ2-3; maybe TRBD2 (6 bases). The CDR3 is CASSLDGGASRADTQYF. The CDR3 DNA follows: TGTGCCAGCAGCTTAGACGGCGGGGCTAGCCGGGCAGATACGCAGTATTTT.